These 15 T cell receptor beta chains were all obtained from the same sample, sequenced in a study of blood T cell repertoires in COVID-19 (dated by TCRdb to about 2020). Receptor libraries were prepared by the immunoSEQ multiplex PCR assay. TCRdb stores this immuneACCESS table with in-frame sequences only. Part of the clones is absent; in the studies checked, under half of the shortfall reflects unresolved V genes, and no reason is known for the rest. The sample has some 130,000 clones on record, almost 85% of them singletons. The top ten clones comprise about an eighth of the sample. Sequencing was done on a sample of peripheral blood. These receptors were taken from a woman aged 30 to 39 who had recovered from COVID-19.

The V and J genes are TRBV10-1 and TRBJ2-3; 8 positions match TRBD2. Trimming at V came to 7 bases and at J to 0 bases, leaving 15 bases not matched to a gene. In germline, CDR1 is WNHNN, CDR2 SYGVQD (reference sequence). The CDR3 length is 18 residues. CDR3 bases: TGCGCCAGCAACGGGGGGGGGCCCGGCCTGCGTAGCACAGATACGCAGTATTTT. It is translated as CASNGGGPGLRSTDTQYF.

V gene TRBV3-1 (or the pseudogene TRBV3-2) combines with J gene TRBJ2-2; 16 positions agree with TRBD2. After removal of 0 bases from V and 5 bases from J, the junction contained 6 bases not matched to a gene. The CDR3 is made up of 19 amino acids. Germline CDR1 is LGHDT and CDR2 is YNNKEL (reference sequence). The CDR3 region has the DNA TGTGCCAGCAGCCAAGAATCGGGACTAGCGGGAGGGTGGACCGGGGAGCTGTTTTTT. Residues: CASSQESGLAGGWTGELFF.

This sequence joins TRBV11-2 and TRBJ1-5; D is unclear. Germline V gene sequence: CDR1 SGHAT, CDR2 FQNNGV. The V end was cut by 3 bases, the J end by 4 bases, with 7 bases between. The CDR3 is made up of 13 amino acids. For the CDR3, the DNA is TGTGCCAGCAGCTTTGGCCTGAATCAGCCCCAGCATTTT. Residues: CASSFGLNQPQHF.

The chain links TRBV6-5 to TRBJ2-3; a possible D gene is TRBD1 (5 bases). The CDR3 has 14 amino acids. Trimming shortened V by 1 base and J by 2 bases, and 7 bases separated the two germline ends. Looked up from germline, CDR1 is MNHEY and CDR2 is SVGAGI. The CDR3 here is CASSYWGATDTQYF. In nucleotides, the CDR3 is TGTGCCAGCAGTTACTGGGGCGCCACAGATACGCAGTATTTT.

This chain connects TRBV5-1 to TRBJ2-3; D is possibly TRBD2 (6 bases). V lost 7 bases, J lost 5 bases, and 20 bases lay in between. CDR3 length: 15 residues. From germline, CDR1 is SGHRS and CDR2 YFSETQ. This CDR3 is CASFGAEGPQDTQYF. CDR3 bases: TGCGCCAGCTTCGGAGCGGAGGGCCCCCAAGATACGCAGTATTTT.

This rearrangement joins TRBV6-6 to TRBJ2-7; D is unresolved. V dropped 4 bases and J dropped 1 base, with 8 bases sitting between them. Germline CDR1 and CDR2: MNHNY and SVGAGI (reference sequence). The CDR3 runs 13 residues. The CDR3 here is CASSLGKSYEQYF. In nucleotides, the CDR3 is TGTGCCAGCAGTTTGGGCAAGTCCTACGAGCAGTACTTC.

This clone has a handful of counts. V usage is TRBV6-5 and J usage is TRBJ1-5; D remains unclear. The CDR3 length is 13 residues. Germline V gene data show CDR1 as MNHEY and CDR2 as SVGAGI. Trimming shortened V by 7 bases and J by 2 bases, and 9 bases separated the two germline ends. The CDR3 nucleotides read TGTGCCAGCACCCCGCTAGGCAATCAGCCCCAGCATTTT. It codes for CASTPLGNQPQHF.

The CDR3 bases are TGTGCCAGCAGCTCACGGGACAGGGGAGACGAGCAGTACTTC. This encodes CASSSRDRGDEQYF. The chain combines TRBV5-4 with TRBJ2-7; TRBD1 matches at 10 bases. V lost 3 bases, J lost 5 bases, and 5 bases stayed unmatched. The CDR3 is 14 residues long. In germline, CDR1 is SGHNT, CDR2 YYREEE (reference sequence).

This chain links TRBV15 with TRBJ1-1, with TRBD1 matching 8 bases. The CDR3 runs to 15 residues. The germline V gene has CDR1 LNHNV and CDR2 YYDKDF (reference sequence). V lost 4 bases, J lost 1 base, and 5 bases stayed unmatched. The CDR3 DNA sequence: TGTGCCACCAGCACCAGCGACAGGGGGAACACTGAAGCTTTCTTT. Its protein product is CATSTSDRGNTEAFF. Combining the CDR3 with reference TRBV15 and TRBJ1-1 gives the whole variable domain DAMVIQNPRYQVTQFGKPVTLSCSQTLNHNVMYWYQQKSSQAPKLLFHYYDKDFNNEADTPDNFQSRRPNTSFCFLDIRSPGLGDTAMYLCATSTSDRGNTEAFFGQGTRLTVV.

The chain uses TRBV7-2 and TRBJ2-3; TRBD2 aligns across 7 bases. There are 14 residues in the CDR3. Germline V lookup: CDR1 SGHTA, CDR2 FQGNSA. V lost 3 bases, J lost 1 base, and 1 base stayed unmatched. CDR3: CASSLAGGTDTQYF. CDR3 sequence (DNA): TGTGCCAGCAGCTTGGCGGGGGGCACAGATACGCAGTATTTT.

In nucleotides, the CDR3 is TGTGCCAGTAGTACCCTCCTCAGCTACGAGCAGTACTTC. Amino acids: CASSTLLSYEQYF. The chain is built from TRBV19 and TRBJ2-7; D unclear. CDR1 and CDR2 (germline): LNHDA, SQIVND (reference sequence). With 4 bases removed from V and 3 bases from J, the gap between germline ends came to 10 bases. The CDR3 covers 13 residues.

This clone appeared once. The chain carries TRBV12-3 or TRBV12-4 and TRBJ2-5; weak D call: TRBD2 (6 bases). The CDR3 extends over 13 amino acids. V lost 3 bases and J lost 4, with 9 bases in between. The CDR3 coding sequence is TGTGCCAGCAGTTTGGGAGGCCCAGAGACCCAGTACTTC. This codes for CASSLGGPETQYF.

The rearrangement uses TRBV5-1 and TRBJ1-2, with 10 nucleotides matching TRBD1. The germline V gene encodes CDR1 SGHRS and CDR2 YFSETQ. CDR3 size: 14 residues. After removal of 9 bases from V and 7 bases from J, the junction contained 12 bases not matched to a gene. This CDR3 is CATRPRDRGFGYTF. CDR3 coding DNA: TGCGCCACCCGACCTAGGGACAGGGGTTTTGGCTACACCTTC.

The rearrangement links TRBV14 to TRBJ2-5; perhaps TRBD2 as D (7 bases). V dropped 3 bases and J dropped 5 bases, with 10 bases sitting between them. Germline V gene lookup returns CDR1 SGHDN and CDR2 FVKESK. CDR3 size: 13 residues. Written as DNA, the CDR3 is TGTGCCAGCAGCCATTGGGGGGGCGAGACCCAGTACTTC. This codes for CASSHWGGETQYF.

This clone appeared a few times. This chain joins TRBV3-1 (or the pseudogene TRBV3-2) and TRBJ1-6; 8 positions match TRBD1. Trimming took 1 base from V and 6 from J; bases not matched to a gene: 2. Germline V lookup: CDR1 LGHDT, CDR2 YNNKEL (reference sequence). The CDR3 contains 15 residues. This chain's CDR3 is CASSQAQGANSPLHF. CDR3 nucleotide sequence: TGTGCCAGCAGCCAAGCCCAGGGGGCTAATTCACCCCTCCACTTT.